This entry lists 5 T cell receptor beta chains sequenced from one sample in a study of shared clonotypes between healthy human individuals. Sequencing used immunoSEQ multiplex PCR; TCRdb keeps in-frame clones, though not all of them. The sample holds 490,000 or so clones, around three quarters seen once. The sequenced material came from PBMCs. These receptor sequences come from a woman in her forties in good health. Some clones in this sample may be carry-over from other donors' samples.

Ten or more counts support this clone. V and J are TRBV19 and TRBJ1-5, with D uncertain. Trimming cost V 3 bases and J 4 bases, with 7 bases left between them. The CDR3 extends over 13 amino acids. Germline loops: CDR1 LNHDA, CDR2 SQIVND (reference sequence). Written as DNA, the CDR3 is TGTGCCAGTAGTATCACGGTTAATCAGCCCCAGCATTTT. It translates to CASSITVNQPQHF.

The chain uses TRBV5-1 and TRBJ2-2, with D perhaps TRBD1 (5 bases). CDR3 length equals 15 residues. Germline loops: CDR1 SGHRS, CDR2 YFSETQ. Trimming pared 7 bases from V and 1 base from J, leaving 14 bases between. The CDR3: CASRLRTLNTGELFF. CDR3 in DNA: TGCGCCAGCCGCCTCCGGACACTGAACACCGGGGAGCTGTTTTTT.

The gene calls are TRBV18 and TRBJ1-5, with 7 bases fitting TRBD1. This CDR3 is built from 19 residues. V was pared by 3 bases and J by 0 bases, with 14 bases of the junction left unmatched. The germline V gene encodes CDR1 KGHSH and CDR2 LQKENI. This CDR3 is CASSPTAWTGWHSNQPQHF. The CDR3 DNA sequence: TGTGCCAGCTCACCCACCGCGTGGACAGGCTGGCATAGCAATCAGCCCCAGCATTTT.

This rearrangement joins TRBV5-1 to TRBJ1-1; 7 bases match TRBD1. The CDR3 sequence is 14 residues long. CDR1 is SGHRS, CDR2 YFSETQ, per germline. Losses at the gene ends were 4 bases for V and 4 bases for J; bases not matched to a gene: 7. The CDR3 DNA reads TGCGCCAGCAGCCTAACAGGGGATGGCACTGAAGCTTTCTTT. This sequence encodes CASSLTGDGTEAFF.

This clone has more than one count but fewer than ten. The chain couples TRBV18 to TRBJ2-1; D gene uncertain. The germline V gene encodes CDR1 KGHSH and CDR2 LQKENI. The CDR3 is 13 residues long. Trimming took off 4 bases at V and 7 bases at J, with 11 bases between the two ends. This CDR3 reads CASSQSMGNEQFF. The CDR3 region has the DNA TGTGCCAGCTCACAATCGATGGGGAATGAGCAGTTCTTC.